This entry lists 20 T cell receptor beta chains sequenced from one sample in a study of early T cells in non-severe SARS-CoV-2 infection. MiXCR, run by TCRdb on the 5' RACE reads, gives a single entry per CDR3 protein. The sample lists about 84,000 distinct CDR3 sequences; around 10% were seen once. Sequenced: whole blood. The receptors were sampled from an adult who was a healthcare worker with PCR-confirmed SARS-CoV-2 infection or an uninfected control (not recorded which).

This clonotype was seen at least ten times. This chain links TRBV10-2 with TRBJ2-1; D might be TRBD1 (5 bases). V lost 6 bases and J 0 bases, leaving 9 bases between the germline ends. The CDR3 totals 14 residues. Germline values: CDR1 WSHSY, CDR2 SAAADI. This CDR3 reads CASSGQPSYNEQFF. The CDR3 nucleotides are TGCGCCAGCAGCGGACAACCCTCCTACAATGAGCAGTTCTTC.

This clonotype was seen at least ten times. J is TRBJ1-5 and V is TRBV20-1; D may be TRBD1 (5 bases). Germline V CDR1 and CDR2: DFQATT, SNEGSKA (reference sequence). V was trimmed by 1 base and J by 0 bases, leaving 7 bases between them. CDR3 length: 14 amino acids. CDR3 region: CSARGGGSNQPQHF. DNA for the CDR3: TGCAGTGCTAGAGGGGGGGGTAGCAATCAGCCCCAGCATTTT.

This clonotype was observed at least ten times. The chain couples TRBV29-1 to TRBJ2-5, with a weak D call TRBD1 (6 bases). Trimming shortened V by 6 bases and J by 5 bases, and 13 bases separated the two germline ends. This CDR3 is built from 12 residues. Per the germline V gene, CDR1 is SQVTM and CDR2 is ANQGSEA. DNA for the CDR3: TGCAGCGTATTACAGGGACCCGAGACCCAGTACTTC. Protein product: CSVLQGPETQYF. Full variable domain (rest looked up from reference TRBV29-1 and TRBJ2-5): SAVISQKPSRDICQRGTSLTIQCQVDSQVTMMFWYRQQPGQSLTLIATANQGSEATYESGFVIDKFPISRPNLTFSTLTVSNMSPEDSSIYLCSVLQGPETQYFGPGTRLLVL.

This clonotype was found many times. The gene calls are TRBV5-1 and TRBJ1-4; no reliable D call. Trimming cost V 0 bases and J 7 bases, with 7 bases left between them. This CDR3 contains 13 residues. Germline loops: CDR1 SGHRS, CDR2 YFSETQ. The chain's CDR3 is CASSLGPGEKLFF. CDR3 in DNA: TGCGCCAGCAGCTTGGGGCCAGGTGAAAAACTGTTTTTT.

This clonotype has a count of ten or more. This chain links TRBV28 with TRBJ2-7; D uncertain. The CDR3 is made up of 13 amino acids. V was shortened by 8 bases and J by 0 bases, with 11 bases between the two germline ends. The germline CDR1 and CDR2 sequences are MDHEN and SYDVKM. CDR3 sequence: CASDTAVSYEQYF. The CDR3, as DNA: TGTGCCAGCGACACAGCCGTCTCCTACGAGCAGTACTTC.

In this sample, this clonotype turned up many times. The chain uses TRBV12-3 or TRBV12-4 and TRBJ2-1; TRBD2 matches at 13 bases. The CDR3 extends over 17 amino acids. Trimming took 1 base from V and 3 from J; bases not matched to a gene: 3. The CDR3 sequence: CASSLGTSGSIYNEQFF. The CDR3 nucleotides read TGTGCCAGCAGTTTAGGGACTAGCGGGAGTATCTACAATGAGCAGTTCTTC.

This clonotype has only a few counts. The genes are TRBV7-8 and TRBJ1-1; no definite D call. Trimming stripped 4 bases from V and 1 base from J, with 10 bases between. The CDR3 runs 14 residues. Germline CDR1 and CDR2: SGHVS and FQNEAQ. CDR3 sequence: CASSSTWQNTEAFF. Here the CDR3 DNA reads TGTGCCAGCAGCTCCACTTGGCAGAACACTGAAGCTTTCTTT.

This clonotype was recorded at least ten times. V gene TRBV30 combines with J gene TRBJ2-3; D may be TRBD2 (5 bases). V lost 3 bases to trimming and J lost 6 bases, with 13 bases between them. Germline-derived CDR1 and CDR2 are GTSNPN and SVGIG (reference sequence). There are 13 residues in the CDR3. CDR3 bases: TGTGCCTGGAGCGGGGTTTCGCGGGATACGCAGTATTTT. It codes for CAWSGVSRDTQYF.

The chain uses TRBV5-4 and TRBJ2-7; 10 nucleotides match TRBD1. CDR1 and CDR2 (germline): SGHNT, YYREEE (reference sequence). V gave up 4 bases and J gave up 6 bases; unmatched junction bases: 10. The CDR3 has 15 residues. The DNA of the CDR3 is TGTGCCAGCAGCCAGAGACAGGGGGCGCTGGCCGAGCAGTACTTC. Its translation is CASSQRQGALAEQYF. The variable domain in full, completed from reference TRBV5-4 and TRBJ2-7, reads ETGVTQSPTHLIKTRGQQVTLRCSSQSGHNTVSWYQQALGQGPQFIFQYYREEENGRGNFPPRFSGLQFPNYSSELNVNALELDDSALYLCASSQRQGALAEQYFGPGTRLTVT.

This clonotype has ten or more counts. The CDR3: CASSEGGSGELFF. The DNA for the CDR3 is TGTGCCAGCAGCGAGGGAGGGAGCGGGGAGCTGTTTTTT. V gene TRBV7-9 combines with J gene TRBJ2-2; 7 bases fit TRBD2. Per germline, CDR1 SEHNR and CDR2 FQNEAQ (reference sequence). Trimming at V came to 5 bases and at J to 7 bases, leaving 4 bases not matched to a gene. This CDR3 is built from 13 residues.

This clonotype came up a few times. This rearrangement joins TRBV25-1 to TRBJ1-3, with D perhaps matching TRBD1 (5 bases). Germline V CDR1 and CDR2: MGHDK, SYGVNS. There are 15 residues in the CDR3. V was shortened by 8 bases and J by 0 bases, with 14 bases between the two germline ends. The CDR3 loop is CASGGDRPSGNTIYF. The CDR3, as DNA: TGTGCCAGCGGGGGGGACCGACCCTCTGGAAACACCATATATTTT.

This clonotype was seen a handful of times. This sequence joins TRBV5-1 and TRBJ1-3; D perhaps matches TRBD1 (5 bases). Trimming left V 3 bases short and J 7 bases short, with 17 bases between. The CDR3 spans 15 residues. Germline V gene sequence: CDR1 SGHRS, CDR2 YFSETQ. CDR3 region: CASSWTPGPQNTIYF. CDR3 DNA: TGCGCCAGCAGCTGGACGCCGGGACCACAGAACACCATATATTTT.

This clonotype was detected a few times. V usage is TRBV20-1 and J usage is TRBJ2-3, with D hard to call. The ends were cut back, 5 bases at V and 0 bases at J, with 6 bases in the middle. In germline, CDR1 is DFQATT, CDR2 SNEGSKA (reference sequence). This CDR3 is 12 amino acids long. The CDR3 here is CSAGKSTDTQYF. CDR3 bases: TGCAGTGCTGGGAAAAGCACAGATACGCAGTATTTT.

The rearrangement uses TRBV27 and TRBJ2-7, with D maybe TRBD2 (5 bases). The CDR3 length is 14 residues. Trimming stripped 5 bases from V and 4 bases from J, with 15 bases between. CDR1 MNHEY and CDR2 SMNVEV come from the germline V gene (reference sequence). The CDR3, as DNA: TGTGCCAGCAGTCGAGAGGGAGTTCGTTACGAGCAGTACTTC. Encoded protein: CASSREGVRYEQYF.

This clonotype has a count of ten or more. This chain joins TRBV11-2 and TRBJ1-2; no clear D. The V end lost 7 bases, the J end lost 1 base, and 16 bases lay between the germline ends. The CDR3 runs to 15 residues. Germline V gene sequence: CDR1 SGHAT, CDR2 FQNNGV. CDR3 amino acids: CASTPPGGFNYGYTF. In DNA, the CDR3 is TGTGCCAGCACCCCCCCGGGAGGGTTTAACTATGGCTACACCTTC.

This clonotype turned up a few times. V is TRBV28 and J is TRBJ1-6; maybe TRBD1 (6 bases). This CDR3 comprises 12 residues. Trimming pared 6 bases from V and 14 bases from J, leaving 14 bases between. Germline V gene sequence: CDR1 MDHEN, CDR2 SYDVKM. The CDR3: CASSQQGSTLHF. In DNA, the CDR3 is TGTGCCAGCAGCCAACAGGGTAGTACCCTCCACTTT.

This clonotype was seen only a few times. The V call is TRBV7-6, the J call TRBJ2-1; either TRBD1 or TRBD2 may supply D (7 bases each). CDR3 size: 16 residues. Germline values: CDR1 SGHVS, CDR2 FNYEAQ. V was clipped by 5 bases and J by 2 bases, with 16 bases between them. CDR3 in DNA: TGTGCCAGCAGCCAGGGGGGAGGGCCCCCCTACAATGAGCAGTTCTTC. This sequence encodes CASSQGGGPPYNEQFF.

This clonotype was seen more than once but under ten times. This chain connects TRBV27 to TRBJ1-1, with D perhaps TRBD1 (6 bases). This CDR3 spans 17 amino acids. Germline CDR1 reads MNHEY; CDR2 reads SMNVEV (reference sequence). Between the trimmed V and J ends, which lost 5 bases and 3 bases, there was a span of 22 bases. For the CDR3, the DNA is TGTGCCAGCAGTCCGTACCGGGACTCCTACAGGGACACTGAAGCTTTCTTT. Protein sequence: CASSPYRDSYRDTEAFF.

The chain couples TRBV7-2 to TRBJ2-7, with 13 bases matching TRBD2. Germline CDR1 is SGHTA and CDR2 is FQGNSA. This CDR3 has 15 residues. The ends lost 5 bases at V and 6 bases at J; junction bases unmatched: 7. The DNA for the CDR3 is TGTGCCAGCAGCCTAACTAGCGGGAGGGCCTCCGAGCAGTACTTC. It yields the protein CASSLTSGRASEQYF.

This clonotype appeared many times. The chain uses TRBV6-6 and TRBJ1-5, with 10 bases fitting TRBD1. Trimming cost V 5 bases and J 7 bases; bases outside gene matches: 5. The CDR3 spans 14 residues. Looked up from germline, CDR1 is MNHNY and CDR2 is SVGAGI (reference sequence). CDR3 coding DNA: TGTGCCAGCAGTAGAGGGGACAGGGGACAGCCCCAGCATTTT. As protein: CASSRGDRGQPQHF.